Shown below are 32 T cell receptor beta chains from a single sample sequenced in a study of T cells in localized non-small cell lung cancer. Generated by immunoSEQ multiplex PCR, the TCRdb table keeps only in-frame clones and is missing some. This sample carries about a thousand clones, approximately 19% of them seen once, and the ten largest clones take 15% to 20%. Sample: normal lung tissue next to the tumor, taken before any cancer treatment. The source of these receptors is a female donor of 60 years or more with stage II squamous cell lung carcinoma.

The chain uses TRBV11-3 and TRBJ1-1; 7 bases are a match to TRBD1. The CDR3 covers 15 residues. Germline loops: CDR1 SGHNT, CDR2 YENEEA. After removal of 2 bases from V and 6 bases from J, the junction contained 9 bases not matched to a gene. CDR3 sequence (DNA): TGTGCCAGCAGCTTATCGGGGACAGTACTCGCTGAAGCTTTCTTT. Residues: CASSLSGTVLAEAFF. Variable domain in full (rest from reference TRBV11-3 and TRBJ1-1): EAGVVQSPRYKIIEKKQPVAFWCNPISGHNTLYWYLQNLGQGPELLIRYENEEAVDDSQLPKDRFSAERLKGVDSTLKIQPAELGDSAVYLCASSLSGTVLAEAFFGQGTRLTVV.

In its sample, this clone is medium-sized. The chain is built from TRBV6-8 and TRBJ1-1; tentative D call: TRBD1 (5 bases). Per the germline V gene, CDR1 is MNHGY and CDR2 is SAAAGT. The CDR3 covers 15 residues. V shed 5 bases and J shed 4 bases, with 17 bases lying between them. The CDR3 spells CASSGSTALSTEAFF. CDR3 sequence (DNA): TGTGCCAGCAGTGGATCGACAGCCCTAAGCACTGAAGCTTTCTTT.

This clone came up a few times. V and J are TRBV11-3 and TRBJ2-2; maybe TRBD2 (6 bases). Germline-derived CDR1 and CDR2 are SGHNT and YENEEA. The CDR3 covers 14 residues. V was shortened by 8 bases and J by 0 bases, with 10 bases between the two germline ends. The chain's CDR3 is CASLLAPNTGELFF. The CDR3, as DNA: TGTGCCAGCTTACTAGCCCCGAACACCGGGGAGCTGTTTTTT.

The rearrangement uses TRBV11-3 and TRBJ1-2; D remains ambiguous. CDR1 and CDR2 from the germline V gene are SGHNT and YENEEA. The CDR3 has 14 residues. V lost 5 bases, J lost 4 bases, and 14 bases lay in between. The CDR3 DNA follows: TGTGCCAGCAGCGCCGAACAACCTAGCTATGGCTACACCTTC. Translated: CASSAEQPSYGYTF.

The V gene is TRBV11-3, the J gene TRBJ2-1; D perhaps matches TRBD2 (6 bases). V gave up 5 bases and J gave up 5 bases, with 13 bases separating them. This CDR3 spans 14 amino acids. Germline assignment: CDR1 SGHNT and CDR2 YENEEA. The CDR3 sequence is CASSPRTTNNEQFF. CDR3 in DNA: TGTGCCAGCAGCCCCCGGACTACTAACAATGAGCAGTTCTTC. The full variable domain, in which reference TRBV11-3 and TRBJ2-1 provide the parts outside the CDR3, is EAGVVQSPRYKIIEKKQPVAFWCNPISGHNTLYWYLQNLGQGPELLIRYENEEAVDDSQLPKDRFSAERLKGVDSTLKIQPAELGDSAVYLCASSPRTTNNEQFFGPGTRLTVL.

This clone was observed a few times. Mismatch with germline at one junction end may stem from a read error. This sample includes further DNA sequences coding for the same CDR3. The rearrangement uses TRBV9 and TRBJ2-5; D is possibly TRBD1 or TRBD2 (5 bases each). The CDR3 extends over 13 amino acids. From germline, CDR1 is SGDLS and CDR2 YYNGEE. The CDR3, as DNA: TGTGCCAGCAGTGTAGCGAGGGGAGAGACCCAGTACTTC. It encodes CASSVARGETQYF.

The J gene is TRBJ2-1, the V gene TRBV30; a possible D gene is TRBD1 (5 bases). CDR3 length equals 12 residues. Trimming removed 0 bases at V and 5 bases at J, with 5 bases between. CDR1 GTSNPN and CDR2 SVGIG come from the germline V gene (reference sequence). The DNA of the CDR3 is TGTGCCTGGAGTGTACAGGACAATGAGCAGTTCTTC. Residues: CAWSVQDNEQFF.

The sample holds a few counts of this clone. This chain joins TRBV28 and TRBJ1-4, with no clear D. The V end lost 1 base, the J end lost 7 bases, and 13 bases lay between the germline ends. The CDR3 totals 15 residues. Germline V CDR1 and CDR2: MDHEN, SYDVKM. For the CDR3, the DNA is TGTGCCAGCAGTTTATCCGGCCGCCGGGGTGAAAAACTGTTTTTT. Translated, it gives CASSLSGRRGEKLFF.

This chain joins TRBV9 and TRBJ1-1, with a weak D call TRBD1 (5 bases). The length of the CDR3 is 16 residues. Germline CDR1 SGDLS, CDR2 YYNGEE. V was clipped by 3 bases and J by 1 base, with 16 bases between them. As DNA, the CDR3 is TGTGCCAGCAGCGGCGGACTGCGGGACCCGAACACTGAAGCTTTCTTT. Amino acids: CASSGGLRDPNTEAFF.

This clone was seen more than once but under ten times. The V gene is TRBV19, the J gene TRBJ1-1; D possibly corresponds to TRBD1 (6 bases). V gave up 5 bases and J gave up 1 base, with 20 bases separating them. This CDR3 contains 17 residues. Looked up from germline, CDR1 is LNHDA and CDR2 is SQIVND (reference sequence). As DNA, the CDR3 is TGTGCCAGTAGTCGGACAGTCGTAGGGCCCGAGAACACTGAAGCTTTCTTT. Amino acids: CASSRTVVGPENTEAFF. Full variable domain (remainder filled in from reference TRBV19 and TRBJ1-1): DGGITQSPKYLFRKEGQNVTLSCEQNLNHDAMYWYRQDPGQGLRLIYYSQIVNDFQKGDIAEGYSVSREKKESFPLTVTSAQKNPTAFYLCASSRTVVGPENTEAFFGQGTRLTVV.

This rearrangement joins TRBV19 to TRBJ2-5, with TRBD1 matching over 11 bases. V lost 3 bases to trimming and J lost 9 bases; unmatched junction nucleotides: 18. The germline CDR1 and CDR2 sequences are LNHDA and SQIVND (reference sequence). The CDR3 extends over 18 amino acids. The chain's CDR3 is CASSIQTHGTGGIGAQYF. The CDR3 DNA reads as TGTGCCAGTAGTATCCAAACCCACGGGACAGGGGGTATCGGGGCCCAGTACTTC.

The chain joins TRBV6-8 to TRBJ1-1; the D gene is possibly TRBD1 (6 bases). CDR1 MNHGY and CDR2 SAAAGT come from the germline V gene. With 7 bases removed from V and 3 bases from J, the gap between germline ends came to 21 bases. This CDR3 contains 16 residues. The CDR3 here is CASTHSGDVRHTEAFF. CDR3 DNA sequence: TGTGCCAGCACCCACTCAGGGGACGTAAGGCACACTGAAGCTTTCTTT.

The genes are TRBV11-3 and TRBJ2-5; tentative D call: TRBD2 (7 bases). This CDR3 comprises 15 residues. CDR1 and CDR2 (germline): SGHNT, YENEEA. The V end was cut by 4 bases, the J end by 5 bases, with 17 bases between. CDR3 loop: CASSSERGGRETQYF. CDR3 DNA sequence: TGTGCCAGCAGCTCAGAGAGGGGGGGCAGGGAGACCCAGTACTTC.

The chain carries TRBV6-8 and TRBJ2-7; tentatively, D is TRBD1 (6 bases). Germline assignment: CDR1 MNHGY and CDR2 SAAAGT. The CDR3 is made up of 18 amino acids. Between the trimmed V and J ends, which lost 4 bases and 2 bases, there was a span of 24 bases. CDR3 in amino acids: CASSFLLEGHITPYEQYF. For the CDR3, the DNA is TGTGCCAGCAGTTTCCTACTCGAGGGACACATCACTCCCTACGAGCAGTACTTC.

The chain uses TRBV18 and TRBJ2-7; possible D gene TRBD1, 6 bases. The germline CDR1 and CDR2 sequences are KGHSH and LQKENI. The ends were cut back, 3 bases at V and 7 bases at J, with 16 bases in the middle. This CDR3 has 14 residues. This CDR3 is CASSPGALLEEQYF. The CDR3 DNA reads TGTGCCAGCTCACCGGGGGCACTATTAGAGGAGCAGTACTTC.

Sample share makes this clone large. The chain has TRBV6-8 and TRBJ2-1; 9 nucleotides align to TRBD2. This CDR3 is built from 15 residues. Trimming removed 5 bases from V and 7 bases from J; junction bases left unmatched: 9. Germline values: CDR1 MNHGY, CDR2 SAAAGT. The CDR3 is CASSPLAGEVNEQFF. The CDR3 nucleotides are TGTGCCAGCAGTCCTTTAGCGGGAGAGGTGAATGAGCAGTTCTTC.

Judged by abundance, this clone is large (0.1 to 1%). The CDR3 DNA sequence: TGTGCCAGCAGCTTTTCCGACAGACCCTACGAGCAGTACTTC. The encoded protein is CASSFSDRPYEQYF. The rearrangement links TRBV11-3 to TRBJ2-7, with D maybe TRBD1 (5 bases). The V gene lost 3 bases and the J gene lost 2 bases, with 11 bases spanning the gap. The CDR3 has 14 amino acids. Germline V lookup: CDR1 SGHNT, CDR2 YENEEA.

This chain uses TRBV6-8 with TRBJ2-5; a possible D gene is TRBD2 (5 bases). The V gene lost 4 bases and the J gene lost 1 base, with 10 bases spanning the gap. In germline, CDR1 is MNHGY, CDR2 SAAAGT. The CDR3 is 14 residues long. As DNA, the CDR3 is TGTGCCAGCAGTTTCCGAGCGGCCCAAGAGACCCAGTACTTC. Protein: CASSFRAAQETQYF.

The chain couples TRBV28 to TRBJ2-5; 7 positions match TRBD1. Trimming took 8 bases from V and 1 from J; bases not matched to a gene: 7. Germline V gene data show CDR1 as MDHEN and CDR2 as SYDVKM. The CDR3 is 14 amino acids. The CDR3 coding sequence is TGTGCCAGCTTCCCTCAGGGGGTCCAAGAGACCCAGTACTTC. It translates to CASFPQGVQETQYF. The full variable domain, rest sourced from reference TRBV28 and TRBJ2-5, is DVKVTQSSRYLVKRTGEKVFLECVQDMDHENMFWYRQDPGLGLRLIYFSYDVKMKEKGDIPEGYSVSREKKERFSLILESASTNQTSMYLCASFPQGVQETQYFGPGTRLLVL.

This clone was recorded a few times. This chain connects TRBV30 to TRBJ1-5, with D unclear. The CDR3 contains 13 residues. Germline loops: CDR1 GTSNPN, CDR2 SVGIG (reference sequence). V was clipped by 0 bases and J by 5 bases, with 8 bases between them. CDR3 DNA: TGTGCCTGGAGTGTAGGCGGAGATCAGCCCCAGCATTTT. Translation gives CAWSVGGDQPQHF.

By share, this clone ranks as medium-sized. V and J are TRBV9 and TRBJ2-5; no firm D call. This CDR3 comprises 13 residues. The germline V gene has CDR1 SGDLS and CDR2 YYNGEE. Between the trimmed V and J ends, which lost 2 bases and 2 bases, there was a span of 7 bases. The CDR3 DNA follows: TGTGCCAGCAGCGTCGCCGATCAAGAGACCCAGTACTTC. This sequence encodes CASSVADQETQYF.

This clone has a handful of counts. The V call is TRBV2, the J call TRBJ2-2; 13 nucleotides align to TRBD2. CDR3 length: 17 amino acids. The germline gives CDR1 SNHLY, CDR2 FYNNEI. Trimming at V came to 6 bases and at J to 2 bases, leaving 6 bases not matched to a gene. The CDR3 nucleotides are TGTGCCAGCAGCCGGGGACTAGCGGGGATTAACACCGGGGAGCTGTTTTTT. It yields the protein CASSRGLAGINTGELFF.

The table lists this clone with many counts. The junction departs from the called germline gene at one end, perhaps through a read error. At the DNA level, this CDR3 is encoded by other sequences in the same sample as well. This chain joins TRBV9 and TRBJ2-5; the D gene is possibly TRBD1 (6 bases). This CDR3 has 13 residues. Germline assignment: CDR1 SGDLS and CDR2 YYNGEE. The CDR3 loop reads CASSVARGETQYF. The CDR3 DNA follows: TGTGCCAGCAGTGTAGCGAGGGGGGAGACCCAGTACTTC. Full variable domain (rest looked up from reference TRBV9 and TRBJ2-5): DSGVTQTPKHLITATGQRVTLRCSPRSGDLSVYWYQQSLDQGLQFLIQYYNGEERAKGNILERFSAQQFPDLHSELNLSSLELGDSALYFCASSVARGETQYFGPGTRLLVL.

This clone is large. Other DNA sequences of this sample code for an identical CDR3. V usage is TRBV18 and J usage is TRBJ2-6; D not resolved. The CDR3 has 13 amino acids. Trimming left V 3 bases short and J 4 bases short, with 4 bases between. Looked up from germline, CDR1 is KGHSH and CDR2 is LQKENI. CDR3 amino acids: CASSPSGANVLTF. The CDR3 coding sequence is TGTGCCAGCTCACCGAGCGGGGCCAACGTCCTGACTTTC.

This clone is medium-sized (0.01 to 0.1%) by share. The sample contains more than one DNA sequence encoding this CDR3. The V and J genes are TRBV6-8 and TRBJ2-5, with 7 bases lining up with TRBD1. V was clipped by 10 bases and J by 4 bases; unmatched bases: 12. Germline assignment: CDR1 MNHGY and CDR2 SAAAGT. This CDR3 comprises 14 residues. CDR3 residues: CAISPTGVGETQYF. The CDR3 DNA is TGTGCCATCAGCCCAACAGGGGTGGGAGAGACCCAGTACTTC.

The chain is built from TRBV19 and TRBJ2-3; D remains ambiguous. The germline CDR1 and CDR2 sequences are LNHDA and SQIVND (reference sequence). The CDR3 extends over 13 amino acids. V was cut by 4 bases and J by 3 bases, with 8 bases left in between. The CDR3 DNA follows: TGTGCCAGTAGTACGGAACTTACAGATACGCAGTATTTT. Protein: CASSTELTDTQYF.

This chain connects TRBV11-3 to TRBJ2-1; tentative D call: TRBD2 (6 bases). V lost 5 bases, J lost 7 bases, and 21 bases lay in between. Germline V gives CDR1 SGHNT, CDR2 YENEEA. This CDR3 spans 16 amino acids. The CDR3 bases are TGTGCCAGCAGCCCAGATCGCTTGGGAGCGGGTAATGAGCAGTTCTTC. It encodes CASSPDRLGAGNEQFF.

This clone is labeled large. The rearrangement links TRBV11-3 to TRBJ1-2; 10 bases align to TRBD1. The CDR3 consists of 15 residues. The V segment lost 4 bases and the J segment 6 bases; nucleotides outside the gene matches: 8. The germline gives CDR1 SGHNT, CDR2 YENEEA. In nucleotides, the CDR3 is TGTGCCAGCAGCTCCCGACAGGGGGCGCAGAATGGCTACACCTTC. It specifies CASSSRQGAQNGYTF.

This clone was detected a few times. This chain connects TRBV9 to TRBJ2-7; D might be TRBD2 (7 bases). The CDR3 runs 14 residues. V gave up 6 bases and J gave up 6 bases, with 19 bases separating them. Germline V gene data show CDR1 as SGDLS and CDR2 as YYNGEE. This chain's CDR3 is CASIGGGRGLEQYF. In nucleotides, the CDR3 is TGTGCCAGCATCGGCGGGGGCCGGGGGCTCGAGCAGTACTTC.

Within the sample, this clone is hyperexpanded. This chain joins TRBV11-3 and TRBJ1-4; no firm D call. V was clipped by 2 bases and J by 6 bases, with 10 bases between them. CDR1 and CDR2 from the germline V gene are SGHNT and YENEEA. The CDR3 contains 14 residues. The CDR3 region has the DNA TGTGCCAGCAGCTTAACCTCAGGCGATGAAAAACTGTTTTTT. Translated: CASSLTSGDEKLFF. Supplemented by reference TRBV11-3 and TRBJ1-4, the full variable domain reads EAGVVQSPRYKIIEKKQPVAFWCNPISGHNTLYWYLQNLGQGPELLIRYENEEAVDDSQLPKDRFSAERLKGVDSTLKIQPAELGDSAVYLCASSLTSGDEKLFFGSGTQLSVL.

This clone is medium-sized by share. The rearrangement uses TRBV11-3 and TRBJ1-2; TRBD1 matches at 7 bases. Trimming removed 4 bases from V and 5 bases from J; junction bases left unmatched: 10. The CDR3 loop spans 15 amino acids. Germline V gives CDR1 SGHNT, CDR2 YENEEA. CDR3 residues: CASSSYSTGNYGYTF. The CDR3, as DNA: TGTGCCAGCAGCTCCTACTCGACAGGGAATTATGGCTACACCTTC.

This clone was picked up a small number of times. V is TRBV11-3 and J is TRBJ1-4; D is possibly TRBD1 (6 bases). Trimming stripped 3 bases from V and 10 bases from J, with 15 bases between. Per the germline V gene, CDR1 is SGHNT and CDR2 is YENEEA. The CDR3 has 14 amino acids. The CDR3 reads CASSFAWKGGKLFF. In DNA form, the CDR3 reads TGTGCCAGCAGCTTTGCCTGGAAGGGGGGAAAACTGTTTTTT.